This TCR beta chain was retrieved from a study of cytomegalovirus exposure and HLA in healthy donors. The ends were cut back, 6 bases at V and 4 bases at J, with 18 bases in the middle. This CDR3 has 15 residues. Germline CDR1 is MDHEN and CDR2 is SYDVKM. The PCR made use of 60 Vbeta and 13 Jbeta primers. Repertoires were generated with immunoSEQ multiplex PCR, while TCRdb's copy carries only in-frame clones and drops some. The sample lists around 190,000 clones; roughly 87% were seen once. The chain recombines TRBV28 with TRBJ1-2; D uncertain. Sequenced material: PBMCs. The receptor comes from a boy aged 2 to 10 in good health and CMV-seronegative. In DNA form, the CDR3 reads TGTGCCAGCAGCTTCCTTACGGGTCGGGGCTATGGCTACACCTTC. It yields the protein CASSFLTGRGYGYTF.